This TCR beta chain was sequenced during a study of cytomegalovirus exposure and HLA in healthy donors (TCRdb year 2017). About the full investigation: In an earlier analysis of some 550 of the donors, 276 Gb of sequence data and 117 million unique TCR beta sequences from roughly 190 million T cells were reported. Donor age, sex, ethnicity and CMV serostatus were compiled alongside the repertoire data. The number of donors typed differed by locus, with roughly 620-630 for A, B, C, DRB1 and DQB1, roughly 520 for DQA1, approximately 580 for DPA1, and 472 for DPB1. Across under 500 genotyped donors of the cohort, an average of roughly 250,000 unique TCR beta nucleotide sequences per donor were sequenced, and 15% to 20% of those sequences were non-productive. Class I and class II HLA loci were covered by the typing at four-digit resolution. About five DR-DQ haplotypes were handled as single units for association and clustering, since linkage in the cohort was strong. All discovery cohort repertoires had been generated using a single sequencing platform. In a later genetic analysis, genome-wide SNP genotypes for about three fifths of the roughly 670 donors were used, and that subset was treated as a discovery cohort. To predict cytomegalovirus infection status, the study brought together high-throughput TCR immunosequencing, statistical association of individual TCRs with disease status, and machine learning. Using immunosequencing, the study profiled T cell repertoires from around 680 subjects and related those repertoires to cytomegalovirus serostatus. In the later analysis, no new phenotypic data were used to find candidate immune exposures; instead, reliance was placed on TCR beta sequences and their occurrence across donors. In a later analysis, previously published TCR beta repertoires from about 670 donors were re-analyzed and high-resolution HLA genotyping was added so that TCR occurrence patterns could be studied. To decide whether each TCR beta V gene segment behaved as functional or pseudogenic, an earlier analysis of 587 of the donors relied on high-throughput TCR beta sequencing. Among the 398 genotyped donors, around 81% belonged to the genetic ancestry cluster associated with self-reported Caucasian donors. In addition to the first cohort of roughly 700 subjects, a separate validation cohort of approximately 110 different subjects was used. The study aimed to test whether cataloging public T cell receptors could reveal signatures of past pathogen exposure. An early release that covered about 600 HLA-typed donors contained approximately 300 gigabases of sequencing data and 70 million to 100 million unique TCR sequences.

The cohort comprised approximately 700 healthy bone marrow donors. All cohort members were sampled while nominally healthy, although unrecorded immune exposures were likely present. The donor tested CMV seronegative, placing the donor among the 350 or so seronegative members of the cohort. A peripheral blood sample was collected from each donor, and TCR beta sequencing was performed on peripheral blood mononuclear cells. Genomic DNA was extracted from the blood cell samples with the Qiagen DNeasy Blood Extraction Kit. What the work shows at the level of the full study, not this receptor alone: In a later analysis, around 17,000 TCR beta sequences were associated with specific HLA alleles at a false discovery rate of 0.05. A further reported finding was that TCR beta sequences accurately predicted the HLA-A and HLA-B alleles for most subjects in the first cohort. A few of the identified cytomegalovirus-associated TCR beta chains were confirmed in vitro to be specific for cytomegalovirus antigens. A later genetic analysis reported fewer N-insertions in productive TCRs among donors in an Asian-associated ancestry cluster than the approximately 700-donor mean. The earlier analysis of 587 of the donors excluded fewer than 20 rarely observed V segments, including chromosome 9 orphons, because counts were too low. In a later genetic analysis, a missense DCLRE1C variant was associated with V-gene and J-gene trimming of TCR beta chains, and the association was replicated in an independent cohort. In the study, some 160 TCR beta chains were listed as associated with cytomegalovirus. Only TCR beta chains were sequenced in this cohort, and the absence of alpha or paired-chain data limited detectable features. When HLA alleles, especially DR and DQ, strongly co-occurred, attributing TCR associations to individual alleles was difficult. The presence/absence analyses assumed that sequencing depth was roughly uniform across donors, and that assumption may not be true. While some public TCRs were present in many individuals, most TCR sequences turned up only very rarely across donors. In an earlier analysis of fewer than 750 of the donors, most TCR beta V segments were observed in productive rearrangements about 90% or about 30% of the time, broadly matching IMGT annotations. Correlated functional status among segregating V segments might be attributable to linkage disequilibrium, but an unknown experimental factor could not be ruled out. Some IMGT-functional V segments, including TRBV6-2 and TRBV6-3, could not be told apart with the 87-base-pair reads, so those segments were excluded. The authors suggested that the approach could potentially be generalized to other disease states and immunological phenotypes. According to a later analysis, most CMV-associated TCR beta chains appeared to be HLA-restricted, and the HLA associations seemed to be driven largely by CMV exposure. HLA typing was unavailable for some donors at each locus, so association tests used only the typed subset. A group of highly shared sequence variants was considered likely to be a technical artifact of the sequencing pipeline. For the cohort, immune exposure information was limited to CMV serostatus. In a later analysis, HLA-associated TCR beta chains showed more clonal expansion and lower generation probabilities than non-associated chains that were equally common. In a later analysis, several top co-occurrence clusters were reported to appear linked to parvovirus B19, influenza, CMV and Epstein-Barr virus. In a later analysis, the rate of TCR association differed among HLA loci, with DRB1 alleles having the most associated TCRs and HLA-C alleles having the fewest. The classifier was reported to diagnose cytomegalovirus status with high specificity and sensitivity in both the original cohort and the validation cohort.

This clone showed up just once. It lacks a known antigen. Base qualities are not provided; no much larger clone lies one nucleotide away. Library prep was done by the immunoSEQ multiplex PCR assay. For the multiplex PCR, a mixture combining 60 forward primers for TCR Vbeta segments and 13 reverse primers for TCR Jbeta segments was used. The CDR3 region of rearranged TCR beta genes was amplified from genomic DNA with a multiplex PCR assay. The Illumina HiSeq System was used to sequence the amplified TCR beta libraries as 87-base-pair reads. Concerning the study's data processing: Across the 700 or so repertoires, a later analysis counted approximately 75 million unique TCR beta chains, 9.5 million to 12 million of which were shared by at least two donors. A nearest-neighbor algorithm error-corrected the raw reads and collapsed the reads into unique sequences, merging closely related sequences to remove PCR and sequencing errors. Alignment of CDR3 sequences to IMGT reference sequences was used to assign V, D and J gene segments. For a sequence to be retained, a match of at least six nucleotides was required to both a V gene segment and a J gene segment. A rearrangement was called productive if the CDR3 had no stop codons and remained in frame with V and J, and every other rearrangement was called non-productive. CDR3 was defined according to IMGT convention as the region running from the second conserved V-encoded cysteine to the conserved J-encoded phenylalanine. The earlier analysis of more than 450 of the donors excluded sequences that lacked an unambiguous match to a single V gene segment. An earlier analysis of fewer than 750 of the donors classified V segments as functional when productive rearrangements were above 56.7% and as segregating when the standard deviation between donors was above 5%. A statistical classification framework was developed to diagnose cytomegalovirus status using the catalog of TCR beta chain sequences. In a later analysis, V and J genes were assigned by comparing TCR nucleotide sequences against IMGT/GENE-DB human TR gene sequences. The TCRdist pipeline was used in a later analysis to assign CDR3 sequences and most-parsimonious VDJ recombination scenarios. In a later analysis, every TCR beta chain was defined by the combination of its CDR3 amino acid sequence and its V-gene family, and reads without a unique V-gene family were dropped. To address suspected cross-contamination and a sequencing artifact, a later analysis removed approximately 590 highly shared, low-generation-probability nucleotide sequences. In a later analysis, a clonal expansion index for each public chain was calculated from normalized within-repertoire ranks of inferred template counts. Generation probabilities in a later analysis came from a VDJ recombination model fitted to out-of-frame rearrangements, and those results were checked against IGoR. Hypergeometric tests were used in a later analysis to score TCR-TCR, TCR-HLA and TCR-CMV co-occurrence, with a repertoire-size bias correction applied to the TCR pairs. In a later analysis, false discovery rates were estimated by permuting HLA or CMV assignments 20 times. In a later analysis, co-occurring TCRs were grouped using DBSCAN, with TCRdist sequence similarity added in when clustering inside HLA-allele-positive subsets. Repertoires with fewer than 30,000 or more than 120,000 public chains were left out of co-occurrence clustering, as were five repertoires with anomalous nucleotide sharing. TCRdb's version of the immuneACCESS table is confined to in-frame rearrangements and falls short of the full clone set. An unresolved V gene accounts for under half of the shortfall where checked; the remainder is of unknown origin. Clonal size and the V and J genes are those of that table, whereas D and trimming came from the DNA. The sample includes 160,000 or so clones, with 82% observed a single time. Under 0.6% of the sample comes from the top ten.

The germline V gene gives CDR1 as MNHNS and CDR2 as SASEGT. Deletion took 1 base off V and 8 bases off J, with a span of 14 bases between the germline ends. The CDR3 covers 15 residues, taking in both the cysteine and the phenylalanine. Solely the CDR3 DNA is kept, with 45 bases framed from the first base. Here the chain combines TRBV6-1 and TRBJ1-4, with TRBD1 tentatively as D gene (6 bases match). This clonotype was sampled from a woman aged 45-59 years in good health and CMV-seronegative. Sequenced material: PBMCs. In nucleotide form, the sequence is TGTGCCAGCAGTGAAGTGGGGACACTAGGCGAAAAACTGTTTTTT. The resulting protein is CASSEVGTLGEKLFF.